This TCR beta chain was captured in a study of T-cell memory formation after mild COVID-19. TCRdb recomputed calls from the 5' RACE reads with MiXCR, one row per CDR3 protein. The table shows roughly 340,000 distinct CDR3 sequences, with 15% to 20% occurring only once. This clonotype has only a few counts. The CDR3 extends over 11 amino acids. V was clipped by 1 base and J by 6 bases, with 4 bases between them. CDR1 and CDR2 from the germline V gene are MGHDK and SYGVNS. The V call is TRBV25-1, the J call TRBJ2-7; D gene uncertain. This TCR came from a man younger than 35 who had mild COVID-19 (a few samples of this study predate the infection). Cell type and time point are not known. Sequenced: PBMCs or a T cell subset sorted from them (not recorded which). Here the CDR3 reads CASSEFGEQYF. The DNA for the CDR3 is TGTGCCAGCAGTGAATTCGGCGAGCAGTACTTC.